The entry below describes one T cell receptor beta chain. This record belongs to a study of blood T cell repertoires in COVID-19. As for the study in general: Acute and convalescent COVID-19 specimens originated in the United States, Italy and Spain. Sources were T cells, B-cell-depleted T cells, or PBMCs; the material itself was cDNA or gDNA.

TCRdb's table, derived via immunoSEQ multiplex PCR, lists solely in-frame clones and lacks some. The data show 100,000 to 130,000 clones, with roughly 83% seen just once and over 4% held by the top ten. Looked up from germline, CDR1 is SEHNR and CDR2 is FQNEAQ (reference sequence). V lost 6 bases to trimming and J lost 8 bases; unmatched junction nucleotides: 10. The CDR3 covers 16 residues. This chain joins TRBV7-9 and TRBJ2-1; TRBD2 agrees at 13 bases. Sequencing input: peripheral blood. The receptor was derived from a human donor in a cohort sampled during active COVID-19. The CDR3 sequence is CASSFRTSGSVDEQFF. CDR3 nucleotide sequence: TGTGCCAGCAGTTTTCGGACTAGCGGGAGTGTTGATGAGCAGTTCTTC. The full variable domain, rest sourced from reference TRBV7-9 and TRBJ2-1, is DTGVSQNPRHKITKRGQNVTFRCDPISEHNRLYWYRQTLGQGPEFLTYFQNEAQLEKSRLLSDRFSAERPKGSFSTLEIQRTEQGDSAMYLCASSFRTSGSVDEQFFGPGTRLTVL.